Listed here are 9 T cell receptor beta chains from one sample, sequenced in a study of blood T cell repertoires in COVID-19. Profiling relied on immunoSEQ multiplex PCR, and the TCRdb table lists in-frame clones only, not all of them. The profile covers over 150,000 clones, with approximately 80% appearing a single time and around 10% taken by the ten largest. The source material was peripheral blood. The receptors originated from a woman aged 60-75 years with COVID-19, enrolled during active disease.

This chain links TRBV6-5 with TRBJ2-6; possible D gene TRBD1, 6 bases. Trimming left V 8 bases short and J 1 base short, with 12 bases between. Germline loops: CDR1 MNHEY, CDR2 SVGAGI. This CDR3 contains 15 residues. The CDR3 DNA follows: TGTGCCAGCGAGAAAGGGGGATCTGGGGCCAACGTCCTGACTTTC. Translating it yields CASEKGGSGANVLTF.

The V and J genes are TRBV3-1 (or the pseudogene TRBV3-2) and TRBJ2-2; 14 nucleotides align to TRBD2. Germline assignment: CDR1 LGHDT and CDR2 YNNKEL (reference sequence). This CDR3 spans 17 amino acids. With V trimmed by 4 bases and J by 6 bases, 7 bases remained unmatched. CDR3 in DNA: TGTGCCAGCAGCCTAGAGGGACTAGCGGGAGTTGCCGGGGAGCTGTTTTTT. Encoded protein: CASSLEGLAGVAGELFF.

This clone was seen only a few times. CDR3 in amino acids: CASSPRQGQGRYFQPQHF. DNA of the CDR3: TGTGCCAGCTCACCACGTCAAGGACAGGGTCGATATTTTCAGCCCCAGCATTTT. V gene TRBV18 combines with J gene TRBJ1-5; TRBD1 agrees at 8 bases. The CDR3 consists of 18 residues. Germline lookup yields CDR1 KGHSH and CDR2 LQKENI. V gave up 1 base and J gave up 6 bases; unmatched junction bases: 14.

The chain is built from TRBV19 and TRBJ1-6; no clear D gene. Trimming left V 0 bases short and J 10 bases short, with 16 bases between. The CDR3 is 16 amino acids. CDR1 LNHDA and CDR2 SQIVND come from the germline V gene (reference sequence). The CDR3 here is CASSIDPGRFGSPLHF. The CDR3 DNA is TGTGCCAGTAGTATAGATCCGGGTCGGTTCGGCTCACCCCTCCACTTT.

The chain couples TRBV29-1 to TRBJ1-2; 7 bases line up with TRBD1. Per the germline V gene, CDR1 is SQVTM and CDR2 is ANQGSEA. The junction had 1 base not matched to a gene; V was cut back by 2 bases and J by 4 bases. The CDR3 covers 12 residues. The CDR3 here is CSVERTGYGYTF. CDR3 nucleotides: TGCAGCGTTGAAAGGACAGGCTATGGCTACACCTTC.

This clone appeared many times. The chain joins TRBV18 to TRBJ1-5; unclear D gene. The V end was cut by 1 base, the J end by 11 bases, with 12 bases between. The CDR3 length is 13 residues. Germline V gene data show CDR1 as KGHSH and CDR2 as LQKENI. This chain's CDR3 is CASSPQGAQAQHF. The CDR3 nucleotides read TGTGCCAGCTCACCACAGGGAGCGCAGGCCCAGCATTTT. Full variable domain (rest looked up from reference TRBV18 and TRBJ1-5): NAGVMQNPRHLVRRRGQEARLRCSPMKGHSHVYWYRQLPEEGLKFMVYLQKENIIDESGMPKERFSAEFPKEGPSILRIQQVVRGDSAAYFCASSPQGAQAQHFGDGTRLSIL.

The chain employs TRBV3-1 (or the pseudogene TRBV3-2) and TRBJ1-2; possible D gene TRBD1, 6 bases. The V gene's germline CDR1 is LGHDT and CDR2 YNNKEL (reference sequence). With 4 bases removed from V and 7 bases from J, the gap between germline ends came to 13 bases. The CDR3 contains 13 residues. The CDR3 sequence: CASSPMGGGGYTF. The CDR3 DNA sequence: TGTGCCAGCAGCCCTATGGGAGGGGGTGGCTACACCTTC.

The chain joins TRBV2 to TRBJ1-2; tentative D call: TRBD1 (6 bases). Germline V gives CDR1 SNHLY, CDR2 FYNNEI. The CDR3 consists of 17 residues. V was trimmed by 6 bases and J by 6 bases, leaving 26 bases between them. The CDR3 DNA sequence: TGTGCCAGCAGGCGTAGTACAGGGTCCTCGGGGTCGGATGGCTACACCTTC. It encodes CASRRSTGSSGSDGYTF.

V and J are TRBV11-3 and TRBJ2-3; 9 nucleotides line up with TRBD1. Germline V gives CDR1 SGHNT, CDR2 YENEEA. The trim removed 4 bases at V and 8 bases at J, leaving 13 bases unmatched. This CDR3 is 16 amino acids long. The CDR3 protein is CASSWGQGPGESTQYF. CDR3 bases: TGTGCCAGCAGCTGGGGACAGGGCCCAGGGGAGAGTACGCAGTATTTT.